A single sample gave rise to the 8 T cell receptor beta chains below, sequenced in a study of T cells in Graves' hyperthyroidism and ophthalmopathy. Amplification of TCR beta CDR3 regions was performed using RNA transcripts as template. The HTBI set primed first-round TCR CDR3 RT-PCR. In TCRdb, the multiplex PCR reads were re-called with MiXCR into one record per CDR3 protein. The sample has under 350,000 distinct CDR3 sequences, about 17% seen once. Sequenced: blood. Every receptor here comes from a woman aged 55-69 years with Graves' ophthalmopathy.

This clonotype was counted many times. V usage is TRBV20-1 and J usage is TRBJ2-1; 8 nucleotides align to TRBD2. Per the germline V gene, CDR1 is DFQATT and CDR2 is SNEGSKA (reference sequence). The CDR3 runs 15 residues. Trimming cost V 0 bases and J 3 bases; bases outside gene matches: 4. CDR3 nucleotides: TGCAGTGCTAGAGAACTAGCGGAACTCTACAATGAGCAGTTCTTC. The encoded protein is CSARELAELYNEQFF.

This clonotype has ten or more counts. V usage is TRBV3-1 and J usage is TRBJ2-1; 7 nucleotides match TRBD2. With 2 bases clipped from V and 6 bases from J, the junction kept 1 base outside the gene matches. CDR1 and CDR2 (germline): LGHDT, YNNKEL (reference sequence). This CDR3 contains 13 residues. Here the CDR3 reads CASSQREGNEQFF. CDR3 nucleotide sequence: TGTGCCAGCAGCCAAAGGGAGGGCAATGAGCAGTTCTTC.

This clonotype was found a few times. The CDR3 here is CASSSGTGANYGYTF. CDR3 bases: TGTGCCAGCAGCTCCGGGACAGGGGCCAACTATGGCTACACCTTC. The rearrangement joins TRBV5-8 to TRBJ1-2, with 10 bases lining up with TRBD1. Germline V gene data show CDR1 as SGHTS and CDR2 as YDEGEE. Trimming cost V 3 bases and J 2 bases; bases outside gene matches: 4. The CDR3 covers 15 residues.

The V gene is TRBV11-2, the J gene TRBJ2-1; TRBD1 matches at 9 bases. Looked up from germline, CDR1 is SGHAT and CDR2 is FQNNGV. The CDR3 is 16 residues long. V shed 4 bases, J shed 4 bases, and the junction held 8 bases outside the gene matches. The CDR3 DNA follows: TGTGCCAGCAGCTACACGACAGGGGGGTTATACAATGAGCAGTTCTTC. Translating it yields CASSYTTGGLYNEQFF.

This clonotype occurred many times. This chain connects TRBV12-5 to TRBJ1-1; D is unclear. Germline lookup yields CDR1 LGHNT and CDR2 FRNRAP. With 5 bases removed from V and 5 bases from J, the gap between germline ends came to 12 bases. This CDR3 spans 13 amino acids. This CDR3 reads CASGLEGGTEAFF. The CDR3 DNA reads as TGTGCTAGTGGTCTGGAGGGAGGTACTGAAGCTTTCTTT.

The table lists this clonotype with many counts. The chain recombines TRBV6-1 with TRBJ1-6, with D hard to call. CDR1 MNHNS and CDR2 SASEGT come from the germline V gene. Trimming took off 0 bases at V and 15 bases at J, with 15 bases between the two ends. The CDR3 has 14 amino acids. The CDR3 sequence: CASSEAGPAQLLHF. Written as DNA, the CDR3 is TGTGCCAGCAGTGAAGCCGGGCCAGCTCAGCTCCTCCACTTT.

This chain links TRBV6-6 with TRBJ2-4; perhaps D is TRBD1 or TRBD2 (5 bases each). Germline CDR1 MNHNY, CDR2 SVGAGI (reference sequence). The CDR3 sequence is 14 residues long. V was shortened by 0 bases and J by 7 bases, with 10 bases between the two germline ends. The chain's CDR3 is CASSYSSGANIQYF. The DNA of the CDR3 is TGTGCCAGCAGTTACTCCTCCGGGGCGAACATTCAGTACTTC.

This clonotype was observed a few times. It is likely a read error: a sequence one base away is far more abundant. This chain links TRBV11-2 with TRBJ2-7; D gene ambiguous. Between the trimmed V and J ends, which lost 5 bases and 3 bases, there was a span of 5 bases. The CDR3 totals 11 residues. Per germline, CDR1 SGHAT and CDR2 FQNNGV. CDR3 sequence: CASSTYYEQYF. The CDR3 region has the DNA TGTGCCAGCAGCACCTACTACGAGCAGTACTTC.